These 32 T cell receptor beta chains were sequenced from one sample in a study. TCRdb re-called the 5' RACE reads with MiXCR, one entry per CDR3 protein. The data contain tens of thousands of distinct CDR3 sequences, 30% of them seen just once; the ten biggest clones take up about 4%. The sequencing input was tumor-infiltrating memory CD4+ T cells sorted from the breast tumor. The subset is: memory CD4+ T cells, CD4+CD45RO+CD25-. These receptor sequences come from a female donor with breast cancer.

The table lists this clonotype with a few counts. This chain joins TRBV12-3 or TRBV12-4 and TRBJ2-3; no definite D call. V was shortened by 6 bases and J by 3 bases, with 4 bases between the two germline ends. CDR3 length equals 11 residues. The CDR3 DNA reads TGTGCCAGCAGGCGAACAGATACGCAGTATTTT. Translation: CASRRTDTQYF.

The genes are TRBV6-1 and TRBJ2-1, with unresolved D. The length of the CDR3 is 13 residues. Trimming removed 3 bases from V and 7 bases from J, with 10 bases in between. Germline assignment: CDR1 MNHNS and CDR2 SASEGT. The CDR3 nucleotides read TGTGCCAGCAGTGACCGACTGGGGAATGAGCAGTTCTTC. This encodes CASSDRLGNEQFF.

This chain links TRBV7-2 with TRBJ2-5, with D possibly TRBD2 on 5 matching bases. The CDR3 has 12 residues. CDR1 SGHTA and CDR2 FQGNSA come from the germline V gene. The V end lost 5 bases, the J end lost 8 bases, and 12 bases lay between the germline ends. CDR3 loop: CASSPDGDTQYF. The CDR3 DNA reads TGTGCCAGCAGCCCTGACGGGGATACCCAGTACTTC.

The CDR3 bases are TGTGCCAGCAGCCCCGGGCGGAGCTCCTACAATGAGCAGTTCTTC. Its protein product is CASSPGRSSYNEQFF. The chain combines TRBV7-9 with TRBJ2-1; D not certain. The CDR3 has 15 amino acids. Trimming cost V 5 bases and J 0 bases, with 11 bases left between them. Germline CDR1 reads SEHNR; CDR2 reads FQNEAQ (reference sequence).

On this clonotype: A read error may be the cause here, since a much bigger clone is one base away. The chain is built from TRBV9 and TRBJ2-7; D may be TRBD2 (7 bases). This CDR3 region has 14 residues. CDR1 and CDR2 from the germline V gene are SGDLS and YYNGEE. This CDR3 reads CTSSAGDTFYEQYF. DNA of the CDR3: TGTACCAGCAGCGCGGGGGACACTTTCTACGAGCAGTACTTC.

This clonotype has just a few counts. The rearrangement uses TRBV28 and TRBJ1-4; no clear D gene. There are 14 residues in the CDR3. Trimming took off 5 bases at V and 4 bases at J, with 11 bases between the two ends. The germline V gene encodes CDR1 MDHEN and CDR2 SYDVKM. CDR3 nucleotide sequence: TGTGCCAGCAGTCTCGACGGGTTTAATGAAAAACTGTTTTTT. As protein: CASSLDGFNEKLFF.

The rearrangement joins TRBV20-1 to TRBJ2-4, with D perhaps TRBD1 (5 bases). Trimming pared 3 bases from V and 2 bases from J, leaving 17 bases between. Germline CDR1 is DFQATT and CDR2 is SNEGSKA (reference sequence). The CDR3 loop spans 16 amino acids. The CDR3 here is CSARPIQGGTKNIQYF. The CDR3 DNA follows: TGCAGTGCTAGGCCTATCCAGGGTGGGACCAAAAACATTCAGTACTTC.

The chain employs TRBV9 and TRBJ2-1; D assignment may be TRBD1 or TRBD2 (6 bases each). Germline V lookup: CDR1 SGDLS, CDR2 YYNGEE. V lost 1 base, J lost 1 base, and 18 bases lay in between. CDR3 size: 18 residues. CDR3 amino acids: CASSVNPHSGQSYNEQFF. The DNA of the CDR3 is TGTGCCAGCAGCGTAAATCCCCATAGCGGACAGTCCTACAATGAGCAGTTCTTC.

CDR3 region: CASSARTGTPYEQYF. The CDR3 bases are TGCGCCAGCAGTGCCCGGACCGGGACGCCGTACGAGCAGTACTTC. V gene TRBV10-1 combines with J gene TRBJ2-7; D may be TRBD1 or TRBD2 (5 bases each). The CDR3 consists of 15 residues. V was cut by 4 bases and J by 4 bases, with 17 bases left in between. The germline gives CDR1 WNHNN, CDR2 SYGVQD (reference sequence).

The chain is built from TRBV11-3 and TRBJ2-5; 7 positions agree with TRBD1. The ends lost 4 bases at V and 5 bases at J; junction bases unmatched: 4. The CDR3 spans 13 residues. Germline V lookup: CDR1 SGHNT, CDR2 YENEEA. CDR3: CASSYRGGETQYF. For the CDR3, the DNA is TGTGCCAGCAGCTACAGGGGCGGCGAGACCCAGTACTTC.

This chain's CDR3 is CASSLAGTNTDTQYF. The CDR3 DNA follows: TGCGCCAGCAGCCTCGCAGGGACAAACACAGATACGCAGTATTTT. V gene TRBV4-3 combines with J gene TRBJ2-3; possibly TRBD1 for D (6 bases). CDR1 LGHNA and CDR2 YSLEER come from the germline V gene. V gave up 4 bases and J gave up 2 bases, with 13 bases separating them. The CDR3 covers 15 residues.

The table lists this clonotype with many counts. The chain recombines TRBV6-2 or TRBV6-3 with TRBJ2-4; D is undetermined. This CDR3 has 16 residues. Looked up from germline, CDR1 is MNHEY and CDR2 is SVGEGT. Trimming cost V 4 bases and J 1 base, with 14 bases left between them. The CDR3 region has the DNA TGTGCCAGCAGTTCCTGGCCCACGTCGGCCAAAAACATTCAGTACTTC. This codes for CASSSWPTSAKNIQYF.

This clonotype showed up just a few times. V usage is TRBV7-9 and J usage is TRBJ2-2; no reliable D call. CDR1 and CDR2 (germline): SEHNR, FQNEAQ (reference sequence). V was shortened by 6 bases and J by 6 bases, with 5 bases between the two germline ends. The CDR3 is 11 residues long. CDR3 sequence (DNA): TGTGCCAGCAGGGAAGCCGGGGAGCTGTTTTTT. It translates to CASREAGELFF. Based on the CDR3 plus reference TRBV7-9 and TRBJ2-2, the full variable domain is DTGVSQNPRHKITKRGQNVTFRCDPISEHNRLYWYRQTLGQGPEFLTYFQNEAQLEKSRLLSDRFSAERPKGSFSTLEIQRTEQGDSAMYLCASREAGELFFGEGSRLTVL.

V gene TRBV28 combines with J gene TRBJ2-7; no definite D call. Germline CDR1 reads MDHEN; CDR2 reads SYDVKM. V lost 10 bases, J lost 3 bases, and 10 bases lay in between. The CDR3 is made up of 11 amino acids. Written as DNA, the CDR3 is TGTGCCACCCCCGTGTTCTACGAGCAGTACTTC. Translation gives CATPVFYEQYF.

This chain links TRBV7-3 with TRBJ2-1; D perhaps matches TRBD1 (7 bases). CDR1 SGHTA and CDR2 FQGTGA come from the germline V gene. The CDR3 runs to 15 residues. The V gene lost 4 bases and the J gene lost 3 bases, with 13 bases spanning the gap. CDR3 bases: TGTGCCAGCAGCTCGACCCAGGGGGGCTACAATGAGCAGTTCTTC. It encodes CASSSTQGGYNEQFF.

This clonotype was observed a handful of times. V gene TRBV11-3 combines with J gene TRBJ2-1, with D hard to call. Germline V gene data show CDR1 as SGHNT and CDR2 as YENEEA. Trimming stripped 3 bases from V and 5 bases from J, with 14 bases between. The CDR3 runs to 15 residues. CDR3 amino acids: CASSLNRLDHNEQFF. Here the CDR3 DNA reads TGTGCCAGCAGCTTGAATCGATTAGACCACAATGAGCAGTTCTTC.

Only a few counts were recorded for this clonotype. The chain uses TRBV5-1 and TRBJ2-2, with 7 bases matching TRBD1. The length of the CDR3 is 15 residues. CDR1 and CDR2 (germline): SGHRS, YFSETQ. J was trimmed by 2 bases and V by 0 bases; bases with no gene match: 1. The CDR3: CASSLGDSNTGELFF. DNA for the CDR3: TGCGCCAGCAGCTTGGGGGACAGTAACACCGGGGAGCTGTTTTTT.

This clonotype was seen many times. The chain recombines TRBV7-3 with TRBJ2-3; D is unclear. The CDR3 loop spans 14 amino acids. Between the trimmed V and J ends, which lost 5 bases and 3 bases, there was a span of 12 bases. Germline values: CDR1 SGHTA, CDR2 FQGTGA. CDR3 protein: CASSPRHETDTQYF. As DNA, the CDR3 is TGTGCCAGCAGCCCCCGCCATGAGACAGATACGCAGTATTTT. Together with reference TRBV7-3 and TRBJ2-3, the CDR3 gives the full variable domain: GAGVSQTPSNKVTEKGKYVELRCDPISGHTALYWYRQSLGQGPEFLIYFQGTGAADDSGLPNDRFFAVRPEGSVSTLKIQRTERGDSAVYLCASSPRHETDTQYFGPGTRLTVL.

This clonotype was observed a few times. This chain links TRBV6-5 with TRBJ2-6; D is perhaps TRBD1 (6 bases). Germline V gives CDR1 MNHEY, CDR2 SVGAGI. V lost 6 bases and J 4 bases, leaving 13 bases between the germline ends. The CDR3 runs to 15 residues. CDR3 nucleotides: TGTGCCAGCAGCTACCAGGGGCCAGGGGCCAACGTCCTGACTTTC. Translation gives CASSYQGPGANVLTF.

The chain has TRBV7-2 and TRBJ2-5, with a weak D call TRBD2 (6 bases). With 3 bases removed from V and 5 bases from J, the gap between germline ends came to 10 bases. CDR1 and CDR2 from the germline V gene are SGHTA and FQGNSA. The CDR3 spans 13 residues. This chain's CDR3 is CASSFSSVETQYF. The CDR3 DNA is TGTGCCAGCAGCTTTTCTAGCGTCGAGACCCAGTACTTC.

This clonotype was seen only a few times. The chain couples TRBV12-3 or TRBV12-4 to TRBJ2-3; D is ambiguous. This CDR3 is 13 amino acids long. Trimming pared 3 bases from V and 6 bases from J, leaving 10 bases between. CDR3 in DNA: TGTGCCAGCAGTTTTAGGATGGTGGATACGCAGTATTTT. As protein: CASSFRMVDTQYF.

By its share, this clonotype is medium-sized (0.01 to 0.1%). The chain carries TRBV29-1 and TRBJ2-3, with a tentative D call TRBD2 (5 bases). The length of the CDR3 is 15 residues. The V and J ends lost 4 bases and 1 base respectively, with 15 bases between them. CDR1 and CDR2 (germline): SQVTM, ANQGSEA. DNA of the CDR3: TGCAGCGTTGCCCTGGGTAGCGACGGCACAGATACGCAGTATTTT. The encoded protein is CSVALGSDGTDTQYF.

This clonotype turned up a few times. The chain has TRBV20-1 and TRBJ1-5, with D perhaps matching TRBD1 (6 bases). The CDR3 covers 16 residues. V was trimmed by 0 bases and J by 0 bases, leaving 12 bases between them. Germline CDR1 is DFQATT and CDR2 is SNEGSKA (reference sequence). The CDR3: CSARDGTFYSNQPQHF. The CDR3 coding sequence is TGCAGTGCTAGAGATGGGACATTTTATAGCAATCAGCCCCAGCATTTT.

This clonotype was found a few times. The CDR3 spells CASSLGQEAEKLFF. In nucleotides, the CDR3 is TGTGCCAGCAGCCTCGGACAGGAAGCTGAAAAACTGTTTTTT. The chain combines TRBV5-4 with TRBJ1-4; 7 bases match TRBD1. The ends lost 4 bases at V and 7 bases at J; junction bases unmatched: 7. The CDR3 covers 14 residues. The germline V gene encodes CDR1 SGHNT and CDR2 YYREEE (reference sequence).

The chain is built from TRBV12-3 or TRBV12-4 and TRBJ2-3, with a tentative D call TRBD2 (6 bases). This CDR3 contains 15 residues. Trimming shortened V by 4 bases and J by 6 bases, and 17 bases separated the two germline ends. As DNA, the CDR3 is TGTGCCAGCAGTTCCAGAGTAGCTGGGGGGGATACGCAGTATTTT. Translated: CASSSRVAGGDTQYF.

In DNA form, the CDR3 reads TGTGCCAGCATAGCGGGAGGGGGCGCTGGGTGGAGAGGCTACACCTTC. It translates to CASIAGGGAGWRGYTF. The rearrangement links TRBV28 to TRBJ1-2; 7 nucleotides agree with TRBD1. This CDR3 has 16 amino acids. J gave up 8 bases and V 7 bases, and 19 bases lay outside the gene matches. CDR1 is MDHEN, CDR2 SYDVKM, per germline.

In its sample, this clonotype was seen once. This chain uses TRBV5-1 with TRBJ2-3, with D possibly being TRBD2 (6 bases). Germline V CDR1 and CDR2: SGHRS, YFSETQ. V was pared by 0 bases and J by 10 bases, with 18 bases between. CDR3 length equals 15 residues. The CDR3 region has the DNA TGCGCCAGCAGCTTGGCGGGAGCAAGTTCCGATGCGCAGTATTTT. It translates to CASSLAGASSDAQYF.

This clonotype has more than one count but fewer than ten. The chain is built from TRBV7-2 and TRBJ1-1; D gene uncertain. Deletions cut 1 base from V and 1 base from J, with 4 bases between. Germline V lookup: CDR1 SGHTA, CDR2 FQGNSA. There are 13 residues in the CDR3. The CDR3 is CASSLVPNTEAFF. CDR3 in DNA: TGTGCCAGCAGCTTAGTCCCGAACACTGAAGCTTTCTTT.

This clonotype turned up a few times. This chain uses TRBV5-5 with TRBJ2-3; 12 bases line up with TRBD2. The junction had 3 bases not matched to a gene; V was cut back by 4 bases and J by 3 bases. CDR3 size: 15 residues. Germline values: CDR1 SGHKS, CDR2 YYEKEE (reference sequence). The CDR3 coding sequence is TGTGCCAGCAGCCGCGGGACTAGCGGGACAGATACGCAGTATTTT. Its protein product is CASSRGTSGTDTQYF.

The J gene is TRBJ2-1, the V gene TRBV13; the match to TRBD2 covers 10 bases. The CDR3 totals 17 residues. CDR1 is PRHDT and CDR2 is FYEKMQ in the germline V gene (reference sequence). Losses at the gene ends were 2 bases for V and 4 bases for J; bases not matched to a gene: 8. The CDR3 spells CASSLSASGGRYNEQFF. The CDR3 nucleotides read TGTGCCAGCAGCTTATCTGCTAGCGGGGGCCGATACAATGAGCAGTTCTTC.

The table lists this clonotype with a few counts. The genes are TRBV6-2 or TRBV6-3 and TRBJ2-7; the match to TRBD2 covers 14 bases. The CDR3 is made up of 17 amino acids. In germline, CDR1 is MNHEY, CDR2 SVGEGT. The V gene end was trimmed by 5 bases and the J gene end by 2 bases; junction bases not matched to a gene: 8. CDR3 sequence reads: CASSKGTSGRSTYEQYF. As DNA, the CDR3 is TGTGCCAGCAGTAAGGGGACTAGCGGGAGATCGACCTACGAGCAGTACTTC.

In this sample, this clonotype turned up a few times. A read error may explain this, as a much larger clone is one base away. The CDR3 region is CASSQQSGTRELFF. Written as DNA, the CDR3 is TGTGCCAGCAGCCAGCAGTCGGGAACCAGGGAGCTGTTTTTT. The chain links TRBV7-3 to TRBJ2-2; D perhaps matches TRBD2 (5 bases). The CDR3 is made up of 14 amino acids. V was clipped by 5 bases and J by 9 bases, with 16 bases between them. Germline V gene data show CDR1 as SGHTA and CDR2 as FQGTGA.